The 14 T cell receptor beta chains below come from one sample, sequenced in a study of blood T cell repertoires in COVID-19. The method was immunoSEQ multiplex PCR; TCRdb's version includes in-frame clones alone and lacks a portion of them. The data contain about 260,000 clones, more than 80% of them seen just once; the ten biggest clones take up roughly 4.3%. Sequenced sample: PBMCs or T cells enriched from blood (not recorded which). The receptors shown here come from a woman aged 30 to 39 with acute COVID-19.

The genes are TRBV19 and TRBJ2-1; 8 nucleotides match TRBD2. Germline values: CDR1 LNHDA, CDR2 SQIVND (reference sequence). V shed 0 bases, J shed 4 bases, and the junction held 2 bases outside the gene matches. The CDR3 contains 15 residues. Here the CDR3 reads CASSIELAEYNEQFF. In nucleotides, the CDR3 is TGTGCCAGTAGTATAGAACTAGCGGAATACAATGAGCAGTTCTTC.

V is TRBV5-1 and J is TRBJ2-1, with TRBD2 matching 9 bases. Per germline, CDR1 SGHRS and CDR2 YFSETQ. This CDR3 has 15 residues. After removal of 0 bases from V and 6 bases from J, the junction contained 4 bases not matched to a gene. CDR3 residues: CASSLGLAAFNEQFF. Written as DNA, the CDR3 is TGCGCCAGCAGCTTGGGACTAGCGGCGTTCAATGAGCAGTTCTTC.

The rearrangement uses TRBV9 and TRBJ2-1; TRBD2 matches at 8 bases. Germline CDR1 is SGDLS and CDR2 is YYNGEE. The V gene end was trimmed by 0 bases and the J gene end by 4 bases; junction bases not matched to a gene: 3. The CDR3 is 15 residues long. CDR3: CASSVGAGAYNEQFF. For the CDR3, the DNA is TGTGCCAGCAGCGTAGGAGCGGGAGCTTACAATGAGCAGTTCTTC.

This clone has only one observation. J is TRBJ1-1 and V is TRBV19; 7 nucleotides agree with TRBD1. CDR3 length: 14 residues. V trimming: 2 bases; J trimming: 3 bases; junction bases outside the gene matches: 3. Germline CDR1 reads LNHDA; CDR2 reads SQIVND (reference sequence). This chain's CDR3 is CASSIKTGYTEAFF. In nucleotides, the CDR3 is TGTGCCAGTAGTATAAAGACAGGGTACACTGAAGCTTTCTTT.

This clone was picked up one time. The chain links TRBV29-1 to TRBJ1-1; the D gene is possibly TRBD1 (6 bases). CDR1 is SQVTM, CDR2 ANQGSEA, per germline. CDR3 length: 15 amino acids. The V end was cut by 1 base, the J end by 7 bases, with 19 bases between. CDR3 nucleotide sequence: TGCAGCGTTGAAGCAGCAGGGGCCGAGAAACTTGAAGCTTTCTTT. Translation gives CSVEAAGAEKLEAFF.

This chain links TRBV27 with TRBJ2-1; 9 positions agree with TRBD2. Germline V gene sequence: CDR1 MNHEY, CDR2 SMNVEV (reference sequence). The CDR3 spans 15 residues. The ends lost 5 bases at V and 5 bases at J; junction bases unmatched: 7. The chain's CDR3 is CASSRGGREHNEQFF. The CDR3 DNA reads TGTGCCAGCAGTCGGGGCGGGAGGGAACACAATGAGCAGTTCTTC.

This sequence joins TRBV5-5 and TRBJ2-5, with 8 nucleotides matching TRBD2. J lost 1 base, V lost 3 bases, and 11 bases had no gene match. Per the germline V gene, CDR1 is SGHKS and CDR2 is YYEKEE (reference sequence). The CDR3 extends over 17 amino acids. CDR3: CASSSSSGSFSQETQYF. Here the CDR3 DNA reads TGTGCCAGCAGCTCCTCAAGCGGGAGTTTCTCCCAAGAGACCCAGTACTTC.

The chain carries TRBV5-1 and TRBJ2-1; 13 bases line up with TRBD2. The CDR3 contains 15 residues. Germline V gene sequence: CDR1 SGHRS, CDR2 YFSETQ. V was pared by 5 bases and J by 5 bases, with 4 bases of the junction left unmatched. CDR3 nucleotide sequence: TGCGCCAGCAGGGCCGGGACTAGCGGGAACAATGAGCAGTTCTTC. Protein product: CASRAGTSGNNEQFF.

The gene calls are TRBV7-2 and TRBJ2-7, with 8 bases identical to TRBD2. V trimming: 0 bases; J trimming: 2 bases; junction bases outside the gene matches: 6. Germline CDR1 SGHTA, CDR2 FQGNSA. The CDR3 contains 16 residues. The CDR3 here is CASSLAASGYTYEQYF. As DNA, the CDR3 is TGTGCCAGCAGCTTAGCAGCTAGCGGGTACACCTACGAGCAGTACTTC. Full variable domain (remainder filled in from reference TRBV7-2 and TRBJ2-7): GAGVSQSPSNKVTEKGKDVELRCDPISGHTALYWYRQSLGQGLEFLIYFQGNSAPDKSGLPSDRFSAERTGGSVSTLTIQRTQQEDSAVYLCASSLAASGYTYEQYFGPGTRLTVT.

The chain couples TRBV7-3 to TRBJ2-2; 9 nucleotides agree with TRBD2. The V segment lost 1 base and the J segment 3 bases; nucleotides outside the gene matches: 3. CDR1 SGHTA and CDR2 FQGTGA come from the germline V gene. The CDR3 runs to 16 residues. Written as DNA, the CDR3 is TGTGCCAGCAGCTTAAGTGGGACTAGCCACACCGGGGAGCTGTTTTTT. Its translation is CASSLSGTSHTGELFF. The variable domain in full, completed from reference TRBV7-3 and TRBJ2-2, reads GAGVSQTPSNKVTEKGKYVELRCDPISGHTALYWYRQSLGQGPEFLIYFQGTGAADDSGLPNDRFFAVRPEGSVSTLKIQRTERGDSAVYLCASSLSGTSHTGELFFGEGSRLTVL.

V is TRBV15 and J is TRBJ1-1, with no clear D. V dropped 9 bases and J dropped 1 base, with 9 bases sitting between them. This CDR3 region has 12 residues. Germline CDR1 and CDR2: LNHNV and YYDKDF (reference sequence). The CDR3 coding sequence is TGTGCCACTGGACGGGGGAACACTGAAGCTTTCTTT. Amino acid sequence: CATGRGNTEAFF.

The chain recombines TRBV19 with TRBJ1-2; 7 positions match TRBD1. The CDR3 runs 14 residues. V was clipped by 9 bases and J by 0 bases; unmatched bases: 7. Per the germline V gene, CDR1 is LNHDA and CDR2 is SQIVND (reference sequence). The CDR3 sequence: CASRDSVTNYGYTF. CDR3 nucleotides: TGTGCCAGCAGGGACAGTGTAACTAACTATGGCTACACCTTC.

The chain is built from TRBV6-5 and TRBJ2-7; 7 nucleotides agree with TRBD2. J was trimmed by 3 bases and V by 2 bases; bases with no gene match: 7. The CDR3 is 15 amino acids. Germline loops: CDR1 MNHEY, CDR2 SVGAGI. The CDR3 is CASSYAWGGNYEQYF. In nucleotides, the CDR3 is TGTGCCAGCAGTTACGCCTGGGGAGGGAACTACGAGCAGTACTTC.

This chain links TRBV7-9 with TRBJ2-1, with a tentative D call TRBD2 (6 bases). CDR1 is SEHNR, CDR2 FQNEAQ, per germline (reference sequence). V dropped 2 bases and J dropped 6 bases, with 11 bases sitting between them. The CDR3 is made up of 14 amino acids. The CDR3: CASSLPGTSNEQFF. The CDR3 DNA reads as TGTGCCAGCAGCTTACCGGGGACTTCCAATGAGCAGTTCTTC.